This TCR beta chain was recorded in a study of T cell responses to AZD1222 COVID-19 vaccine. Libraries were prepared by immunoSEQ multiplex PCR; TCRdb keeps only in-frame clonotypes and omits some of them. The repertoire includes some 150,000 clones, about 87% of them detected once, and about 4.3% sits in the top ten. This clone was recorded a few times. Its target is not known. Findings and caveats of the study: Donors skewed white British and female; clonal diversity was possibly underestimated. Epitopes outside B.1.351 and B.1.1.7 mutated regions reportedly drew nearly half of spike TCRs.

The CDR3 is made up of 15 amino acids. The germline V and J ends were trimmed by 1 base and 3 bases, with 14 bases remaining between them. The germline gives CDR1 SGHRS, CDR2 YFSETQ. This chain joins TRBV5-1 and TRBJ2-7; D is ambiguous. This material consisted of peripheral blood, taken 28 days after the second dose of the MenACWY control vaccine. This TCR was sampled from an adult who received the MenACWY meningococcal vaccine as a control. The CDR3 DNA reads as TGCGCCAGCAGCTTGAGAAGGCAGTTTGGCTACGAGCAGTACTTC. This codes for CASSLRRQFGYEQYF.